This T cell receptor (beta chain) came from a study of OX40 agonist ivuxolimab in advanced cancers. V was cut by 2 bases and J by 3 bases, with 11 bases left in between. The CDR3 has 14 amino acids. Germline V CDR1 and CDR2: MDHEN, SYDVKM. Produced via immunoSEQ multiplex PCR; TCRdb's table is partial and in-frame only. Of roughly 65,000 clones in the sample, approximately 91% were seen once. The sample in question was CD4+ or CD8+ T cells sorted from blood, obtained in a trial of the OX40 agonist ivuxolimab. This TCR derives from an adult with an advanced solid tumor such as melanoma, head and neck, liver or kidney cancer. V gene TRBV28 combines with J gene TRBJ2-7, with D hard to call. CDR3 residues: CASSLEPELYEQYF. In DNA, the CDR3 is TGTGCCAGCAGTTTAGAACCGGAGCTCTACGAGCAGTACTTC.